Presented here are 10 T cell receptor beta chains from one specimen sequenced in a study of blood T cell repertoires in COVID-19. Method: immunoSEQ multiplex PCR; TCRdb's copy keeps in-frame clones and lacks some. The table has approximately 220,000 clones, 86% seen once. Input material: peripheral blood. All receptors come from a woman between 45 and 60 years old with acute or convalescent COVID-19.

V is TRBV6-5 and J is TRBJ2-5; TRBD1 aligns across 9 bases. Germline trimming cut 6 bases from V and 5 bases from J; bases unmatched to any gene: 10. CDR3 size: 15 residues. Germline V CDR1 and CDR2: MNHEY, SVGAGI. CDR3 nucleotide sequence: TGTGCCAGCAGGATTCCGGGACAGGGAAGTGAGACCCAGTACTTC. Its protein product is CASRIPGQGSETQYF.

This rearrangement joins TRBV11-2 to TRBJ1-2, with unresolved D. V was cut by 3 bases and J by 8 bases, with 10 bases left in between. This CDR3 contains 12 residues. Germline V gene lookup returns CDR1 SGHAT and CDR2 FQNNGV. CDR3 amino acids: CASSFRLRGYTF. The CDR3 nucleotides read TGTGCCAGCAGCTTCAGGCTTCGGGGCTACACCTTC.

This clone was recorded a few times. The rearrangement uses TRBV6-5 and TRBJ2-2; TRBD2 is a possible D gene (6 bases). The V gene lost 3 bases and the J gene lost 1 base, with 12 bases spanning the gap. Per the germline V gene, CDR1 is MNHEY and CDR2 is SVGAGI. The CDR3 consists of 16 residues. The CDR3 DNA sequence: TGTGCCAGCAGTTATTACGGGGGAATGAACACCGGGGAGCTGTTTTTT. Amino acids: CASSYYGGMNTGELFF.

The gene calls are TRBV7-8 and TRBJ1-5, with TRBD1 identical over 7 bases. The ends lost 0 bases at V and 5 bases at J; junction bases unmatched: 10. Germline V gene data show CDR1 as SGHVS and CDR2 as FQNEAQ. This CDR3 has 17 residues. CDR3 in DNA: TGTGCCAGCAGCTTAGCGCCCAGACAGGGCCAGGATCAGCCCCAGCATTTT. It specifies CASSLAPRQGQDQPQHF.

The chain couples TRBV5-4 to TRBJ2-2; tentatively, D is TRBD1 (6 bases). Germline V gives CDR1 SGHNT, CDR2 YYREEE (reference sequence). V lost 0 bases and J 3 bases, leaving 12 bases between the germline ends. There are 16 residues in the CDR3. CDR3 coding DNA: TGTGCCAGCAGCTTGGGCAGGGGTAGGGACACCGGGGAGCTGTTTTTT. Protein sequence: CASSLGRGRDTGELFF. Drawing the rest from reference TRBV5-4 and TRBJ2-2, the complete variable domain is ETGVTQSPTHLIKTRGQQVTLRCSSQSGHNTVSWYQQALGQGPQFIFQYYREEENGRGNFPPRFSGLQFPNYSSELNVNALELDDSALYLCASSLGRGRDTGELFFGEGSRLTVL.

V usage is TRBV7-2 and J usage is TRBJ2-2; 15 bases align to TRBD2. Germline V CDR1 and CDR2: SGHTA, FQGNSA. The CDR3 has 18 amino acids. Germline trimming cut 5 bases from V and 5 bases from J; bases unmatched to any gene: 9. This CDR3 is CASSPRTSGRVTTGELFF. The CDR3 region has the DNA TGTGCCAGCAGCCCCCGGACTAGCGGGAGGGTTACAACCGGGGAGCTGTTTTTT. The whole variable domain, filled in from reference TRBV7-2 and TRBJ2-2, reads GAGVSQSPSNKVTEKGKDVELRCDPISGHTALYWYRQSLGQGLEFLIYFQGNSAPDKSGLPSDRFSAERTGGSVSTLTIQRTQQEDSAVYLCASSPRTSGRVTTGELFFGEGSRLTVL.

The chain employs TRBV6-6 and TRBJ1-6, with unresolved D. From germline, CDR1 is MNHNY and CDR2 SVGAGI (reference sequence). V lost 2 bases and J 8 bases, leaving 7 bases between the germline ends. There are 13 residues in the CDR3. DNA of the CDR3: TGTGCCAGCAGTTACCAGAGGTATTCACCCCTCCACTTT. It specifies CASSYQRYSPLHF.

This chain links TRBV19 with TRBJ2-1; a possible D gene is TRBD1 (5 bases). The CDR3 contains 12 residues. Per the germline V gene, CDR1 is LNHDA and CDR2 is SQIVND (reference sequence). The V and J ends lost 10 bases and 2 bases respectively, with 9 bases between them. CDR3: CATLGAYNEQFF. In nucleotides, the CDR3 is TGTGCCACCCTAGGGGCCTACAATGAGCAGTTCTTC. The whole variable domain, filled in from reference TRBV19 and TRBJ2-1, reads DGGITQSPKYLFRKEGQNVTLSCEQNLNHDAMYWYRQDPGQGLRLIYYSQIVNDFQKGDIAEGYSVSREKKESFPLTVTSAQKNPTAFYLCATLGAYNEQFFGPGTRLTVL.

V and J are TRBV27 and TRBJ1-5; the D is unclear. Trimming removed 2 bases from V and 3 bases from J, with 14 bases in between. This CDR3 has 16 residues. Per the germline V gene, CDR1 is MNHEY and CDR2 is SMNVEV (reference sequence). CDR3 nucleotides: TGTGCCAGCAGTTTAGGAGGTAGTGGGGTCAATCAGCCCCAGCATTTT. This gives the protein CASSLGGSGVNQPQHF.

CDR3 sequence: CASSVYRDRVYNEQFF. In DNA form, the CDR3 reads TGTGCCAGCAGCGTATACCGGGACAGGGTCTACAATGAGCAGTTCTTC. V and J are TRBV13 and TRBJ2-1, with TRBD1 identical over 9 bases. Per germline, CDR1 PRHDT and CDR2 FYEKMQ (reference sequence). The CDR3 is made up of 16 amino acids. V lost 5 bases to trimming and J lost 3 bases; unmatched junction nucleotides: 8.